Below are 15 T cell receptor beta chains sequenced from a single sample in a study of blood T cell repertoires in COVID-19. TCRdb's table, derived via immunoSEQ multiplex PCR, lists solely in-frame clones and lacks some. The sample shows fewer than 70,000 clones, about four fifths of them seen only once. The specimen was peripheral blood. The origin of the receptors is an elderly woman with acute or convalescent COVID-19.

This sequence joins TRBV5-1 and TRBJ1-4, with 8 nucleotides matching TRBD1. Germline lookup yields CDR1 SGHRS and CDR2 YFSETQ. The CDR3 spans 15 residues. The J segment lost 0 bases and the V segment lost 5 bases, leaving 3 bases of the junction unmatched. The CDR3 loop is CASSPTGATNEKLFF. The CDR3, as DNA: TGCGCCAGCAGTCCGACAGGGGCAACTAATGAAAAACTGTTTTTT. Full variable domain (remainder filled in from reference TRBV5-1 and TRBJ1-4): KAGVTQTPRYLIKTRGQQVTLSCSPISGHRSVSWYQQTPGQGLQFLFEYFSETQRNKGNFPGRFSGRQFSNSRSEMNVSTLELGDSALYLCASSPTGATNEKLFFGSGTQLSVL.

The chain carries TRBV15 and TRBJ2-5; D possibly corresponds to TRBD2 (6 bases). CDR1 is LNHNV, CDR2 YYDKDF, per germline (reference sequence). The V and J ends lost 3 bases and 4 bases respectively, with 12 bases between them. The CDR3 length is 14 residues. The CDR3 bases are TGTGCCACCAGCAGGGGGGGTAGTTCAGAGACCCAGTACTTC. It encodes CATSRGGSSETQYF.

This rearrangement joins TRBV13 to TRBJ2-7, with 10 positions matching TRBD1. The V gene end was trimmed by 2 bases and the J gene end by 6 bases; junction bases not matched to a gene: 10. Germline V gene lookup returns CDR1 PRHDT and CDR2 FYEKMQ (reference sequence). The CDR3 totals 16 residues. The CDR3 region is CASSLSRDRGSLEQYF. The DNA of the CDR3 is TGTGCCAGCAGCTTAAGTCGGGACAGGGGTTCCCTCGAGCAGTACTTC.

This chain uses TRBV19 with TRBJ1-2, with D maybe TRBD1 (5 bases). There are 15 residues in the CDR3. CDR1 and CDR2 from the germline V gene are LNHDA and SQIVND (reference sequence). V lost 0 bases and J lost 5, with 13 bases in between. This CDR3 is CASSIEGSRVYGYTF. The CDR3 DNA reads TGTGCCAGTAGTATAGAGGGTTCCAGGGTTTATGGCTACACCTTC.

This clone qualifies as medium-sized. The chain is built from TRBV6-5 and TRBJ1-5; TRBD1 might be the D (6 bases). The CDR3 spans 14 residues. V lost 5 bases and J 4 bases, leaving 12 bases between the germline ends. CDR1 MNHEY and CDR2 SVGAGI come from the germline V gene. For the CDR3, the DNA is TGTGCCAGCAGTAAACAGGGAAGTAATCAGCCCCAGCATTTT. Protein sequence: CASSKQGSNQPQHF.

V and J are TRBV5-5 and TRBJ1-2, with 10 nucleotides matching TRBD1. Germline V gene sequence: CDR1 SGHKS, CDR2 YYEKEE (reference sequence). J gave up 2 bases and V 4 bases, and 17 bases lay outside the gene matches. The CDR3 spans 19 residues. This CDR3 is CASSREVRDRGPFNYGYTF. CDR3 DNA: TGTGCCAGCAGCAGGGAGGTCAGGGACAGGGGCCCTTTCAACTATGGCTACACCTTC.

V usage is TRBV13 and J usage is TRBJ1-4; D uncertain. CDR3 length equals 16 residues. In germline, CDR1 is PRHDT, CDR2 FYEKMQ (reference sequence). The V and J ends lost 3 bases and 8 bases respectively, with 19 bases between them. The CDR3, as DNA: TGTGCCAGCAGCTTTTTACGGGTGGGGAGCGACGAAAAACTGTTTTTT. Protein product: CASSFLRVGSDEKLFF.

The genes are TRBV6-2 or TRBV6-3 and TRBJ2-5; 8 nucleotides align to TRBD1. V lost 2 bases, J lost 1 base, and 6 bases stayed unmatched. CDR3 length: 16 residues. CDR1 is MNHEY and CDR2 is SVGEGT in the germline V gene. Here the CDR3 reads CASSYTSGQGQETQYF. CDR3 coding DNA: TGTGCCAGCAGTTACACCTCTGGACAGGGCCAAGAGACCCAGTACTTC.

The chain links TRBV24-1 to TRBJ2-3; TRBD1 is a possible D gene (5 bases). The CDR3 spans 16 residues. V lost 4 bases, J lost 1 base, and 14 bases lay in between. Per the germline V gene, CDR1 is KGHDR and CDR2 is SFDVKD. The CDR3 protein is CATSDPTGRGTDTQYF. The CDR3 nucleotides are TGTGCCACCAGTGACCCCACCGGCAGGGGCACAGATACGCAGTATTTT.

The sample holds one count of this clone. The V call is TRBV6-4, the J call TRBJ1-2; D perhaps matches TRBD1 (5 bases). Deletions cut 6 bases from V and 6 bases from J, with 8 bases between. The CDR3 length is 11 residues. CDR1 is MRHNA and CDR2 is SNTAGT in the germline V gene. CDR3: CASRQGNGYTF. CDR3 in DNA: TGTGCCAGCAGGCAGGGTAATGGCTACACCTTC.

The V gene is TRBV13, the J gene TRBJ2-6; D unresolved. The CDR3 sequence is 17 residues long. Trimming pared 5 bases from V and 0 bases from J, leaving 14 bases between. Germline CDR1 PRHDT, CDR2 FYEKMQ (reference sequence). CDR3 residues: CASSPPNWLSGANVLTF. CDR3 bases: TGTGCCAGCAGCCCCCCCAATTGGCTCTCTGGGGCCAACGTCCTGACTTTC.

The J gene is TRBJ2-3, the V gene TRBV10-1, with unresolved D. CDR1 and CDR2 from the germline V gene are WNHNN and SYGVQD (reference sequence). The CDR3 spans 12 residues. The V end was cut by 6 bases, the J end by 6 bases, with 10 bases between. Written as DNA, the CDR3 is TGCGCCAGCAGACCTTCCGGGGATACGCAGTATTTT. The encoded protein is CASRPSGDTQYF.

This clone was found a few times. The rearrangement links TRBV7-9 to TRBJ2-7, with D maybe TRBD1 (6 bases). The germline gives CDR1 SEHNR, CDR2 FQNEAQ (reference sequence). The ends were cut back, 3 bases at V and 7 bases at J, with 16 bases in the middle. The CDR3 is made up of 14 amino acids. Written as DNA, the CDR3 is TGTGCCAGCAGCTTCTCTCCGGGACAAAGAGAGCAGTACTTC. Its protein is CASSFSPGQREQYF.

For this clone: The same CDR3 is also encoded by other DNA sequences in this sample. The chain is built from TRBV18 and TRBJ2-3, with D tentatively TRBD1 (6 bases). V was trimmed by 2 bases and J by 2 bases, leaving 11 bases between them. The germline V gene encodes CDR1 KGHSH and CDR2 LQKENI. The CDR3 totals 15 residues. In DNA form, the CDR3 reads TGTGCCAGCTCACCAGCAACAGGGACCACAGATACGCAGTATTTT. Its protein is CASSPATGTTDTQYF. Full variable domain (missing parts from reference TRBV18 and TRBJ2-3): NAGVMQNPRHLVRRRGQEARLRCSPMKGHSHVYWYRQLPEEGLKFMVYLQKENIIDESGMPKERFSAEFPKEGPSILRIQQVVRGDSAAYFCASSPATGTTDTQYFGPGTRLTVL.

V usage is TRBV7-9 and J usage is TRBJ2-5; maybe TRBD1 (6 bases). Trimming left V 0 bases short and J 2 bases short, with 10 bases between. CDR3 length: 15 residues. In germline, CDR1 is SEHNR, CDR2 FQNEAQ (reference sequence). CDR3 bases: TGTGCCAGCAGCTTAGCTTGGACAGAACAAGAGACCCAGTACTTC. It is translated as CASSLAWTEQETQYF.